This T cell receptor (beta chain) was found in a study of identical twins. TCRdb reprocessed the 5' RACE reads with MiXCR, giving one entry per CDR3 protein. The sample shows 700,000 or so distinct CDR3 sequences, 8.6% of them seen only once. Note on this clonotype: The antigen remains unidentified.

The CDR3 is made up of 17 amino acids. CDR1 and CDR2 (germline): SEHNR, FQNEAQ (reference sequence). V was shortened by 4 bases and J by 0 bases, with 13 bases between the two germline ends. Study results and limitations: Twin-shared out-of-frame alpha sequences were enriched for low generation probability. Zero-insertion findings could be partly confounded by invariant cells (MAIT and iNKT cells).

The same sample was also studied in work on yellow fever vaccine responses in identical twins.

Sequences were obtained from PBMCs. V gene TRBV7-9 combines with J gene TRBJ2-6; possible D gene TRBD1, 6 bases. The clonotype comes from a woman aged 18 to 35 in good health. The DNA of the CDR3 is TGTGCCAGCAGCTCCGGACAGATCCTCTCTGGGGCCAACGTCCTGACTTTC. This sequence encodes CASSSGQILSGANVLTF.